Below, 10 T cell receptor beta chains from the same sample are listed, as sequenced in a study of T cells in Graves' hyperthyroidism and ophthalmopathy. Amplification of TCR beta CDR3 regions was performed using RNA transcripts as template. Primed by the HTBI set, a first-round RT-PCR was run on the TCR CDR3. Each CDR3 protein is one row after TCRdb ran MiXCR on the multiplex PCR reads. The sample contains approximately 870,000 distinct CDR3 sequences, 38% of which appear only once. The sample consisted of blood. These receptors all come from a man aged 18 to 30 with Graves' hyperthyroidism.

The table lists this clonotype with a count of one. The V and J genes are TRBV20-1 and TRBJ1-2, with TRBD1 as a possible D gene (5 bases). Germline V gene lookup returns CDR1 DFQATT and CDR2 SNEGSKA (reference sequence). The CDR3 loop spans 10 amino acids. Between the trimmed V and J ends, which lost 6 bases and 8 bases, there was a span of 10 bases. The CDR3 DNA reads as TGCAGTGCCAAGACAGAGGGCTACACCTTC. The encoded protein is CSAKTEGYTF.

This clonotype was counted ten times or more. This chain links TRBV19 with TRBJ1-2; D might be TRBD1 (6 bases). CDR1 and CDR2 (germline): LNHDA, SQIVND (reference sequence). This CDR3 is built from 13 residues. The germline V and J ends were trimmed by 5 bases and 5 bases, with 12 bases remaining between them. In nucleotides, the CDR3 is TGTGCCAGTAGTGCAACAGGGTTTTATGGCTACACCTTC. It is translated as CASSATGFYGYTF.

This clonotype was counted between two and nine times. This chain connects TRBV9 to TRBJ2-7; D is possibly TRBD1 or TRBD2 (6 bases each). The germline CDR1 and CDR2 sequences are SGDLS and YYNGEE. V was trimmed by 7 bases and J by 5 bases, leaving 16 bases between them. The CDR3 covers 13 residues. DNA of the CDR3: TGTGCCAGCGAAAAGGGGGGCAAGGACGAGCAGTACTTC. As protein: CASEKGGKDEQYF.

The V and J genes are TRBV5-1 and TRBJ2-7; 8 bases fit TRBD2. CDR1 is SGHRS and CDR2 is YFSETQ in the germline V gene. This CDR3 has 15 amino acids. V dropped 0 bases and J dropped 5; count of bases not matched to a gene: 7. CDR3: CASSLGGGSVNEQYF. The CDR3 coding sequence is TGCGCCAGCAGCTTGGGCGGGGGGTCCGTTAACGAGCAGTACTTC.

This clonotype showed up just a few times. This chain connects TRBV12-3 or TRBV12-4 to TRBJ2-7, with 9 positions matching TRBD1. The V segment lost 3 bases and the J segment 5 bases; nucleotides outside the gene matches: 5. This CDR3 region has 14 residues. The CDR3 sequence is CASSFQDRGHEQYF. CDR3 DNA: TGTGCCAGCAGTTTTCAGGACAGGGGACACGAGCAGTACTTC.

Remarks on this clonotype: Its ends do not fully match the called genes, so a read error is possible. In DNA, the CDR3 is TGCGCCAGCAGCCCCTCGTGGGGGGGCACTGAAGCTTTCTTC. Translated, it gives CASSPSWGGTEAFF. The chain employs TRBV5-1 and TRBJ1-1; tentatively, D is TRBD1 (6 bases). The CDR3 totals 14 residues. Germline-derived CDR1 and CDR2 are SGHRS and YFSETQ.

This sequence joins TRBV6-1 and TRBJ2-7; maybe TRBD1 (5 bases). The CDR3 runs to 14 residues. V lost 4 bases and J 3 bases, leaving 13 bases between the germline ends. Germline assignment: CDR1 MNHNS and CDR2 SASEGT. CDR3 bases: TGTGCCAGCAGTGCCCAGGTTAGGGGCTACGAGCAGTACTTC. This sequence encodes CASSAQVRGYEQYF.

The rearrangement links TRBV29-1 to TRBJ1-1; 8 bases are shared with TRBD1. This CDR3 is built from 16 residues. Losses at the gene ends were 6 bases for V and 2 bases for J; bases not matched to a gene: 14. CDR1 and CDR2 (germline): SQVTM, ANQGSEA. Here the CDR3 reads CSVRTGTNSGNTEAFF. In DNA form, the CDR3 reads TGCAGCGTCCGGACAGGGACGAACTCTGGAAACACTGAAGCTTTCTTT.

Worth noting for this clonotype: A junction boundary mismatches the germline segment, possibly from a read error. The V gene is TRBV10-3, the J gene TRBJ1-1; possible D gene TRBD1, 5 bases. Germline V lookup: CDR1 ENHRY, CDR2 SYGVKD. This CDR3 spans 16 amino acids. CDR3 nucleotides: TGTGCCAGCAGTTACTCGATCTTGACAGCGAACACTGAAGCTTTCTTT. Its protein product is CASSYSILTANTEAFF.

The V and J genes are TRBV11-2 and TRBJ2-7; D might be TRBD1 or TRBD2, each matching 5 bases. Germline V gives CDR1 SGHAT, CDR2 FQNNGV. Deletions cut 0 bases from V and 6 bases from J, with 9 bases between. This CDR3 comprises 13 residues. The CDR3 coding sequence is TGTGCCAGCAGCTTAGAGGGGGTTAGCGAGCAGTACTTC. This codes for CASSLEGVSEQYF. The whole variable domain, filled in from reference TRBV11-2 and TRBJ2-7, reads EAGVAQSPRYKIIEKRQSVAFWCNPISGHATLYWYQQILGQGPKLLIQFQNNGVVDDSQLPKDRFSAERLKGVDSTLKIQPAKLEDSAVYLCASSLEGVSEQYFGPGTRLTVT.